This T cell receptor (beta chain) was observed in a study of CD8 T cells in ankylosing spondylitis. Whole-study results and caveats: Blood from ankylosing spondylitis patients appeared to carry a characteristic roughly eight-variant TCR beta motif. Within matched ankylosing spondylitis synovial fluid, disease-linked clones were reportedly significantly enriched.

Using quantitative 5'-RACE with molecular barcodes, the authors made TCR beta libraries. One entry per CDR3 protein, called by TCRdb with MiXCR from the 5' RACE reads. The sample records over 75,000 distinct CDR3 sequences, roughly 10% being singletons. The CDR3 extends over 17 amino acids. Germline V gives CDR1 MRHNA, CDR2 SNTAGT. The V segment lost 0 bases and the J segment 1 base; nucleotides outside the gene matches: 5. This clonotype was detected once. Its target is unknown. The source of this sequence is a male donor with ankylosing spondylitis or in good health (not recorded which). Source material: blood, either unsorted or a sorted T cell fraction (not recorded which). The chain recombines TRBV6-4 with TRBJ2-5; 10 bases are shared with TRBD2. The CDR3 region is CASSDSEIAGGQETQYF. The CDR3 DNA reads as TGTGCCAGCAGTGACTCGGAAATAGCGGGGGGCCAAGAGACCCAGTACTTC.